This TCR beta chain is from a study of beta chain features in type 1 diabetes. Looking at the study overall: Fewer than 110 million sorted cells were examined across all samples.

This clone was recorded a few times. What it recognizes is unknown. The V gene lost 0 bases and the J gene lost 4 bases, with 10 bases spanning the gap. This CDR3 has 14 residues. Per the germline V gene, CDR1 is SGHRS and CDR2 is YFSETQ. The purity of all sorted populations exceeded 95%. Notes on the study in general: VDJ junctions sequenced from type 1 diabetes patients showed fewer insertions and more deletions.

TCRB transcripts that were expressed got sequenced, as all of the isolated RNA had been reverse transcribed. Data came from immunoSEQ multiplex PCR; TCRdb stores just in-frame clones and leaves some out. Of under 400,000 clones listed, around 20% are singletons. V usage is TRBV5-1 and J usage is TRBJ2-5; tentative D call: TRBD1 (5 bases). Sequenced input: naive CD4+ T cells from blood. This clonotype originated in a woman younger than 35 in good health. The DNA for the CDR3 is TGCGCCAGCAGCTTGGGTCCTAGGGGAGAGACCCAGTACTTC. Protein: CASSLGPRGETQYF.